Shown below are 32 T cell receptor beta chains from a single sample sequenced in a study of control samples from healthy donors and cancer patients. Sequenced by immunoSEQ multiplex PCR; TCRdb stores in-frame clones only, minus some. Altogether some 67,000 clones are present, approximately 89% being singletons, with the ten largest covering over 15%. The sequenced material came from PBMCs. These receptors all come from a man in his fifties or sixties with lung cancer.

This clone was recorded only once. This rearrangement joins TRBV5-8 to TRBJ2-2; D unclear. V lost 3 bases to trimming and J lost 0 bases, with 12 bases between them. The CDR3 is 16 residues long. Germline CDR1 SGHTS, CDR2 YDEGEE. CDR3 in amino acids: CASSYLDIANTGELFF. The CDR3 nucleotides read TGTGCCAGCAGCTATCTAGACATCGCGAACACCGGGGAGCTGTTTTTT.

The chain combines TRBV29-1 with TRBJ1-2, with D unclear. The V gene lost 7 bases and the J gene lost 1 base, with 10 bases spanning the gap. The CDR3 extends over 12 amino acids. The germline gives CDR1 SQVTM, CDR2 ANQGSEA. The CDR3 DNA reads TGCAGCGCCCCGGTAGATAACTATGGCTACACCTTC. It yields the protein CSAPVDNYGYTF.

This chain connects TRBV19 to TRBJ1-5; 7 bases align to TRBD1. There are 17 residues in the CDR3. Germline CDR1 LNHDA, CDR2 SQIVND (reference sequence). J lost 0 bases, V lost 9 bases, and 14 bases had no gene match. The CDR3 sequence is CASERDSSSYSNQPQHF. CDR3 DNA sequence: TGTGCCAGCGAACGGGACAGCTCTTCGTATAGCAATCAGCCCCAGCATTTT.

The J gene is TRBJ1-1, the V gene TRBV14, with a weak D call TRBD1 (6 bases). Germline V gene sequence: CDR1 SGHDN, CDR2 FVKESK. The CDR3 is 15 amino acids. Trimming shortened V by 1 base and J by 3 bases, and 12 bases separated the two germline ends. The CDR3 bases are TGTGCCAGCAGCCAAGTGGGTCGGGGGCACACTGAAGCTTTCTTT. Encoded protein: CASSQVGRGHTEAFF.

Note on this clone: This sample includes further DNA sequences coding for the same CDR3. CDR3 in amino acids: CSGRGGASEAFF. The CDR3 bases are TGCAGCGGTCGGGGGGGGGCATCTGAAGCTTTCTTT. V usage is TRBV29-1 and J usage is TRBJ1-1, with a possible D match to TRBD1 (6 bases). The CDR3 is 12 amino acids. The germline V and J ends were trimmed by 7 bases and 6 bases, with 15 bases remaining between them. CDR1 is SQVTM and CDR2 is ANQGSEA in the germline V gene.

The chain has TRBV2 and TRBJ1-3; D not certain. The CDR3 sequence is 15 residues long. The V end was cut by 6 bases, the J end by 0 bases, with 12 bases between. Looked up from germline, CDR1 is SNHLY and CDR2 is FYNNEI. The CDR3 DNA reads TGTGCCAGCAGATCCCAGTACCTCTCTGGAAACACCATATATTTT. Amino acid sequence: CASRSQYLSGNTIYF.

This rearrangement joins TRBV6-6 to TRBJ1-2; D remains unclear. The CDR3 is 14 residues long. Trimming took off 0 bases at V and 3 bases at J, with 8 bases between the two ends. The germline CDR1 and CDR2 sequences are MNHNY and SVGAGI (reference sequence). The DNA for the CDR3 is TGTGCCAGCAGTTACTCGGCAGTTTACTATGGCTACACCTTC. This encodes CASSYSAVYYGYTF.

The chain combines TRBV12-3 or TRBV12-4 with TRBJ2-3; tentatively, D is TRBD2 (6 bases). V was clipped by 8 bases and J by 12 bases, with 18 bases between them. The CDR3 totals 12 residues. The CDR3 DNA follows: TGTGCCAGCGAAGCCTGGGACTTGCCTCAGTATTTT. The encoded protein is CASEAWDLPQYF.

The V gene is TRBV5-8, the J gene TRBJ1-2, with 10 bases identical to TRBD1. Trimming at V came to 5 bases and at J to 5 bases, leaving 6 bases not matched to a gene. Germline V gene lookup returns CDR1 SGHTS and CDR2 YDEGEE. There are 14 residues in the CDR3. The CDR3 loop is CASSPGQGFYGYTF. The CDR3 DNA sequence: TGTGCCAGCAGTCCGGGACAGGGGTTTTATGGCTACACCTTC. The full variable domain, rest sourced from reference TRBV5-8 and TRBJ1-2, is EAGVTQSPTHLIKTRGQQATLRCSPISGHTSVYWYQQALGLGLQFLLWYDEGEERNRGNFPPRFSGRQFPNYSSELNVNALELEDSALYLCASSPGQGFYGYTFGSGTRLTVV.

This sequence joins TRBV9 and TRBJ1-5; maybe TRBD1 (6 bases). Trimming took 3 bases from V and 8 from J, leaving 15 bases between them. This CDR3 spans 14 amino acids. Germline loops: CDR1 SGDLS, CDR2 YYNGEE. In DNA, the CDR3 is TGTGCCAGCAGCGAGGGGGATTCACGGGAGCCCCAGCATTTT. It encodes CASSEGDSREPQHF.

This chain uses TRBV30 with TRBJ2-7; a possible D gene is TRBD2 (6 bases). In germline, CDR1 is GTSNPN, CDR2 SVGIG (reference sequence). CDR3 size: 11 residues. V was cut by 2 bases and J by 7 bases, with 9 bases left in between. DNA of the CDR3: TGTGCCTGGAGTAACGGGGGAGAGCAGTACTTC. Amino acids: CAWSNGGEQYF.

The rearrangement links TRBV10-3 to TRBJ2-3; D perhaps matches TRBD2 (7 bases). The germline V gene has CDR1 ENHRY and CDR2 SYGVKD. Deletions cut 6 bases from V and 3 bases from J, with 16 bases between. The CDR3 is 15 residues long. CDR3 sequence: CAIRGGDRGTDTQYF. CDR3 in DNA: TGTGCCATCAGGGGAGGGGATAGGGGGACAGATACGCAGTATTTT.

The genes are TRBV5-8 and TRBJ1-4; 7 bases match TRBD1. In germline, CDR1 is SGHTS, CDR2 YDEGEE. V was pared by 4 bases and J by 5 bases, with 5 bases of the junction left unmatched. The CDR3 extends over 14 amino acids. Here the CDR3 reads CASSQGQRNEKLFF. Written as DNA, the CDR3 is TGTGCCAGCAGCCAGGGACAGCGAAATGAAAAACTGTTTTTT. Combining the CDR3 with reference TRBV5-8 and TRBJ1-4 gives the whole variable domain EAGVTQSPTHLIKTRGQQATLRCSPISGHTSVYWYQQALGLGLQFLLWYDEGEERNRGNFPPRFSGRQFPNYSSELNVNALELEDSALYLCASSQGQRNEKLFFGSGTQLSVL.

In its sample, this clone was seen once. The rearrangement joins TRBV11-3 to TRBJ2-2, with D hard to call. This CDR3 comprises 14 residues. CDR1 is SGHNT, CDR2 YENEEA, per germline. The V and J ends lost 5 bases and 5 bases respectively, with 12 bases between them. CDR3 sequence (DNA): TGTGCCAGCAGCCCACGCATGGAGACCGGGGAGCTGTTTTTT. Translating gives CASSPRMETGELFF.

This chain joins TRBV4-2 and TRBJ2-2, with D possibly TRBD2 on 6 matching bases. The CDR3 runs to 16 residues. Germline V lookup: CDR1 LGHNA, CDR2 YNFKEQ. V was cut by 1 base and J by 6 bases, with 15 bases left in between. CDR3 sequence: CASSQGVASASGELFF. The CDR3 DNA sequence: TGTGCCAGCAGCCAAGGCGTCGCTAGCGCTTCCGGGGAGCTGTTTTTT.

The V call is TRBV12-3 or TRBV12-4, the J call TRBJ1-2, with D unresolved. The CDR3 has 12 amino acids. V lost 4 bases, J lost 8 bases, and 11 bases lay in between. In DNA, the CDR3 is TGTGCCAGCAGTTCCGGACGGCGCGGCTACACCTTC. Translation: CASSSGRRGYTF.

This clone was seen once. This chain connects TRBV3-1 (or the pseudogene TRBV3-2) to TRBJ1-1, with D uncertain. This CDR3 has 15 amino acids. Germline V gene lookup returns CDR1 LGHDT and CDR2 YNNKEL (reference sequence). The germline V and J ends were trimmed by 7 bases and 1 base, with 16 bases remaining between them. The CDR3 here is CASNRRETPNTEAFF. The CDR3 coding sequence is TGTGCCAGCAACCGTCGGGAGACACCGAACACTGAAGCTTTCTTT.

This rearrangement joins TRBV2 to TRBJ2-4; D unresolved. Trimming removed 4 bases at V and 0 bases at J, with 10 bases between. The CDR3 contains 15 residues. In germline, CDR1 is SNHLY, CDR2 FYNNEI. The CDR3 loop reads CASSVKSLAKNIQYF. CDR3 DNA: TGTGCCAGCAGTGTTAAGAGTTTAGCCAAAAACATTCAGTACTTC.

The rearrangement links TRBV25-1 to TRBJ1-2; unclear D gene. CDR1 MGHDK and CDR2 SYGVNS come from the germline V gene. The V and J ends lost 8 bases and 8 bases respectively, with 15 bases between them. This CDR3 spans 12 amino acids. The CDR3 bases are TGTGCCAGCGCTTTAGGCGCGGGCGGCTACACCTTC. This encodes CASALGAGGYTF.

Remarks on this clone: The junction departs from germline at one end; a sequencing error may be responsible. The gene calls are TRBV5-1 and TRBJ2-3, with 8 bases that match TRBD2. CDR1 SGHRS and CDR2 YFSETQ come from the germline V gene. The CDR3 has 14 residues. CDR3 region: CVSSLGAGEDTQYF. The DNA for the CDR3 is TGCGTCAGCAGCTTGGGAGCGGGGGAAGATACGCAGTATTTT.

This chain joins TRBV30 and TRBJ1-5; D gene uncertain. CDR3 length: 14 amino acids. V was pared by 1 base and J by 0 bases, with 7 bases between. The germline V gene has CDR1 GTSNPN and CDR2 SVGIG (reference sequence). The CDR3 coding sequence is TGTGCCTGGAGTGCCGAGCTTAGCAATCAGCCCCAGCATTTT. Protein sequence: CAWSAELSNQPQHF.

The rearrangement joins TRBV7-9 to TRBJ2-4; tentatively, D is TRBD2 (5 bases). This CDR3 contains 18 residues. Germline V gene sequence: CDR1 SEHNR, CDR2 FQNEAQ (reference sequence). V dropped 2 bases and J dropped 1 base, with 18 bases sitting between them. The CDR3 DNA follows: TGTGCCAGCAGCTTATACGAGGGCCCGATGAGGGCCAAAAACATTCAGTACTTC. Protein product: CASSLYEGPMRAKNIQYF.

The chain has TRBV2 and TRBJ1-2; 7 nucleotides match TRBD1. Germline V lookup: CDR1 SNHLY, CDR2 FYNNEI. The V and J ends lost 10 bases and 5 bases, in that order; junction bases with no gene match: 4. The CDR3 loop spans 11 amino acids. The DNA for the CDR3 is TGTGCCATACAGGGGAGGTATGGCTACACCTTC. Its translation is CAIQGRYGYTF.

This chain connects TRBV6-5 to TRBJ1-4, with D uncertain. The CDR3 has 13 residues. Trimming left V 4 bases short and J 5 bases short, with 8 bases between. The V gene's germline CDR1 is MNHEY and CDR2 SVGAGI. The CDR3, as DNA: TGTGCCAGCAGTTCGGCCGCCAATGAAAAACTGTTTTTT. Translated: CASSSAANEKLFF.

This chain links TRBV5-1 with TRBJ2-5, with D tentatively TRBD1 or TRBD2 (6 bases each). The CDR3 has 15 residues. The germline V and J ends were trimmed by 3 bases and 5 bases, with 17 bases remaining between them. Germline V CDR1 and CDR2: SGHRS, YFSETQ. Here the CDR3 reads CASSWGDGGGETQYF. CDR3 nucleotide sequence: TGCGCCAGCAGCTGGGGAGACGGAGGGGGGGAGACCCAGTACTTC. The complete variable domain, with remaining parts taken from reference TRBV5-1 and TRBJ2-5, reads KAGVTQTPRYLIKTRGQQVTLSCSPISGHRSVSWYQQTPGQGLQFLFEYFSETQRNKGNFPGRFSGRQFSNSRSEMNVSTLELGDSALYLCASSWGDGGGETQYFGPGTRLLVL.

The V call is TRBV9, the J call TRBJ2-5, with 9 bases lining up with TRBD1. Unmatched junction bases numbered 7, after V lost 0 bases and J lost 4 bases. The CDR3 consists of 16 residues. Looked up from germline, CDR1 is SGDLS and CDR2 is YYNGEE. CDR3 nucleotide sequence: TGTGCCAGCAGCGTAGGGGGACAGGGCGGTAGAGAGACCCAGTACTTC. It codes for CASSVGGQGGRETQYF.

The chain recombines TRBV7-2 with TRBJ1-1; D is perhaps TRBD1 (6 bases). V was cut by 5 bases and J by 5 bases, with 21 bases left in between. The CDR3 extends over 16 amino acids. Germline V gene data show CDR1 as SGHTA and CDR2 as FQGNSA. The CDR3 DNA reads TGTGCCAGCAGCCCCTGGGGGGGGGCTACGAAAACTGAAGCTTTCTTT. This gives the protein CASSPWGGATKTEAFF.

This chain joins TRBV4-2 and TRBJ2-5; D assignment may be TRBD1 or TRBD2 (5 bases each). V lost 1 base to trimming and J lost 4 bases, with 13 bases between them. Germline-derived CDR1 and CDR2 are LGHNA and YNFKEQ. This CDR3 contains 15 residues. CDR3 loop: CASSQATGHAETQYF. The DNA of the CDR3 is TGTGCCAGCAGCCAAGCAACGGGGCACGCAGAGACCCAGTACTTC.

CDR3 nucleotide sequence: TGTGCCACCAGCAGAGAGAATGGGCCTACTGACATTCAGTACTTC. Amino acid sequence: CATSRENGPTDIQYF. This chain joins TRBV15 and TRBJ2-4, with no clear D. V shed 0 bases and J shed 8 bases, with 14 bases lying between them. Germline CDR1 and CDR2: LNHNV and YYDKDF (reference sequence). The CDR3 has 15 residues.

The CDR3 DNA is TGTGCCAGCAGACCCGGGACGGCACTGAACACTGAAGCTTTCTTT. This translates into CASRPGTALNTEAFF. V and J are TRBV5-4 and TRBJ1-1; TRBD1 might be the D (5 bases). Germline lookup yields CDR1 SGHNT and CDR2 YYREEE (reference sequence). There are 15 residues in the CDR3. V was cut by 5 bases and J by 0 bases, with 14 bases left in between.

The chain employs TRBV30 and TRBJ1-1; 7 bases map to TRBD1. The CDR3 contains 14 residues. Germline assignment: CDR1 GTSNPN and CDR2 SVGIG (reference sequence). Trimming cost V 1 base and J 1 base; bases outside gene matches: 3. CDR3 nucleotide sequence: TGTGCCTGGAGTGAGGGGGCTTGGAACACTGAAGCTTTCTTT. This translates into CAWSEGAWNTEAFF.

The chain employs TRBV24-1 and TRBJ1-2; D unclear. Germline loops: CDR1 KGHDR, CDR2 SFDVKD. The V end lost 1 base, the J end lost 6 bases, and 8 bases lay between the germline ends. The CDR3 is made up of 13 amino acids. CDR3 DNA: TGTGCCACCAGTGATTTTGGAGGGAATGGCTACACCTTC. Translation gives CATSDFGGNGYTF.